The rows below give T cell receptor beta chains drawn from one sample of a study of shared clonotypes between healthy human individuals. The repertoire was sequenced with immunoSEQ multiplex PCR; TCRdb's copy has only in-frame clones and lacks some. The sample carries approximately 470,000 clones, 81% recorded once. Sequencing was performed on PBMCs. These receptors were obtained from a woman between 40 and 50 years old in good health. Some clones in this sample may be carry-over from other donors' samples. Each CDR3 is given with its conserved first and last residue. A D gene is named only where the DNA matches it firmly. The size entry is marked missing in some rows and otherwise reads once, few, many or a size class.

j_gene: TRBJ2-1; v_gene: TRBV19; len: 13; abundance: few; d_gene: NA; CDR3nt: TGTGCCAGTAGTAGAGAGACTAGTTATGAGCAGTTCTTC; CDR3aa: CASSRETSYEQFF
j_gene: TRBJ1-4; v_gene: TRBV18; len: 15; abundance: NA; d_gene: NA; CDR3nt: TGTGCCAGCTCACCATTTCCAGCAACTAATGAAAAACTGTTTTTT; CDR3aa: CASSPFPATNEKLFF
j_gene: TRBJ2-3; v_gene: TRBV5-1; len: 14; abundance: NA; d_gene: NA; CDR3nt: TGCGCCAGCAGCTTCCAGGGTGGCACAGATACGCAGTATTTT; CDR3aa: CASSFQGGTDTQYF
j_gene: TRBJ2-1; v_gene: TRBV5-1; len: 12; abundance: NA; d_gene: NA; CDR3nt: TGCGCCAGCAGCTTGGAGTTGGCTGAGCAGTTCTTC; CDR3aa: CASSLELAEQFF
j_gene: TRBJ2-1; v_gene: TRBV15; len: 16; abundance: NA; d_gene: NA; CDR3nt: TGTGCCACCAGCAGAGATCGAGAGGCTAGTCGGAATGAGCAGTTCTTC; CDR3aa: CATSRDREASRNEQFF
j_gene: TRBJ2-3; v_gene: TRBV5-4; len: 12; abundance: NA; d_gene: NA; CDR3nt: TGTGCCAGCAGCTTGGTAGAAAATACGCAGTATTTT; CDR3aa: CASSLVENTQYF
j_gene: TRBJ2-5; v_gene: TRBV11-2; len: 12; abundance: NA; d_gene: NA; CDR3nt: TGTGCCAGCAGCTTGTCGGGCGAGACCCAGTACTTC; CDR3aa: CASSLSGETQYF
j_gene: TRBJ2-1; v_gene: TRBV5-1; len: 14; abundance: once; d_gene: TRBD1; CDR3nt: TGCGCCAGCAGCTTTGGACAGGGGGCGGCTGAGCAGTTCTTC; CDR3aa: CASSFGQGAAEQFF
j_gene: TRBJ2-6; v_gene: TRBV4-1; len: 15; abundance: NA; d_gene: NA; CDR3nt: TGCGCCAGCAGCCAAGATGGGGGTGGGGCCAACGTCCTGACTTTC; CDR3aa: CASSQDGGGANVLTF
j_gene: TRBJ1-1; v_gene: TRBV5-1; len: 13; abundance: NA; d_gene: NA; CDR3nt: TGCGCCAGCAGCCTACGGGAGGGCATTGAAGCTTTCTTT; CDR3aa: CASSLREGIEAFF
j_gene: TRBJ1-1; v_gene: TRBV7-3; len: 15; abundance: NA; d_gene: TRBD1; CDR3nt: TGTGCCAGCAGCTCCCCAGACAGGGGGATTTTCGTAGCTTTCTTT; CDR3aa: CASSSPDRGIFVAFF
j_gene: TRBJ2-3; v_gene: TRBV27; len: 14; abundance: many; d_gene: NA; CDR3nt: TGTGCCAGCAGTTCCCTAAAGACGACAGATACGCAGTATTTT; CDR3aa: CASSSLKTTDTQYF
j_gene: TRBJ2-3; v_gene: TRBV29-1; len: 12; abundance: NA; d_gene: NA; CDR3nt: TGCAGCGTTGGCCAGGGGATGAATACGCAGTATTTT; CDR3aa: CSVGQGMNTQYF
j_gene: TRBJ2-1; v_gene: TRBV7-9; len: 15; abundance: NA; d_gene: TRBD2; CDR3nt: TGTGCCAGCAGCTTAGCTGCGGGAGGTCCCAATGAGCAGTTCTTC; CDR3aa: CASSLAAGGPNEQFF
j_gene: TRBJ1-4; v_gene: TRBV4-2; len: 16; abundance: NA; d_gene: TRBD1; CDR3nt: TGTGCCAGCAGCCAAGACGGGACAGGGGGAAACGAAAAACTGTTTTTT; CDR3aa: CASSQDGTGGNEKLFF
j_gene: TRBJ2-1; v_gene: TRBV5-4; len: 15; abundance: NA; d_gene: NA; CDR3nt: TGTGCCAGCAGCTTGGGGGGACAAAGAAACAATGAGCAGTTCTTC; CDR3aa: CASSLGGQRNNEQFF
j_gene: TRBJ2-7; v_gene: TRBV30; len: 13; abundance: NA; d_gene: NA; CDR3nt: TGTGCCTGGAGTGAGGGAGGGGGATACGAGCAGTACTTC; CDR3aa: CAWSEGGGYEQYF
j_gene: TRBJ2-5; v_gene: TRBV7-9; len: 16; abundance: NA; d_gene: NA; CDR3nt: TGTGCCAGCAGCCCGGGGGACAGATCTTACCAAGAGACCCAGTACTTC; CDR3aa: CASSPGDRSYQETQYF
j_gene: TRBJ2-2; v_gene: TRBV11-3; len: 13; abundance: once; d_gene: NA; CDR3nt: TGTGCCAGCAGCTTACGTGCCGGCGGGGAGCTGTTTTTT; CDR3aa: CASSLRAGGELFF
j_gene: TRBJ1-5; v_gene: TRBV28; len: 16; abundance: NA; d_gene: TRBD1; CDR3nt: TGTGCCAGCAGTCCTAGACAGGGGGTCGGAGGTCAGCCCCAGCATTTT; CDR3aa: CASSPRQGVGGQPQHF
j_gene: TRBJ2-7; v_gene: TRBV18; len: 14; abundance: NA; d_gene: TRBD2; CDR3nt: TGTGCCAGCTCGCCCGGCGGGAGGGCCCTTGAGCAGTACTTC; CDR3aa: CASSPGGRALEQYF
j_gene: TRBJ2-6; v_gene: TRBV21-1; len: 14; abundance: NA; d_gene: NA; CDR3nt: TGTGCCAGCATCCTTAGATCTGGGGCCAACGTCCTGACTTTC; CDR3aa: CASILRSGANVLTF
j_gene: TRBJ2-5; v_gene: TRBV28; len: 14; abundance: once; d_gene: TRBD1; CDR3nt: TGTGCCAGCAGTTTTTGGACAGGCGAAGAGACCCAGTACTTC; CDR3aa: CASSFWTGEETQYF
j_gene: TRBJ1-1; v_gene: TRBV30; len: 12; abundance: NA; d_gene: NA; CDR3nt: TGTGCCTGGAGTTCGGGGAACACTGAAGCTTTCTTT; CDR3aa: CAWSSGNTEAFF